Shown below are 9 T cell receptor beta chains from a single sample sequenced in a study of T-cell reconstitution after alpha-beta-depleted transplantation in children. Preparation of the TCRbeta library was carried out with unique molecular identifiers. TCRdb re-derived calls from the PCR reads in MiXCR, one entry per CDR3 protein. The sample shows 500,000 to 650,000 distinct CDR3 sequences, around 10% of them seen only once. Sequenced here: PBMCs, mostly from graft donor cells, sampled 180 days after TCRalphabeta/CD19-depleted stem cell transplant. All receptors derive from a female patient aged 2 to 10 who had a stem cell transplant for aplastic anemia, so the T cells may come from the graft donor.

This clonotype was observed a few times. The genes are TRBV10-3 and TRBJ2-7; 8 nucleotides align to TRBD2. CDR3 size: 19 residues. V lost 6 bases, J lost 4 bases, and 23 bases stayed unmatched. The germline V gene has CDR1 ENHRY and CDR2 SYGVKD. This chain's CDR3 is CAIRRAGAASIPPRYEQYF. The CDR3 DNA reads TGTGCCATCAGGCGAGCGGGAGCCGCTAGTATCCCCCCTCGGTACGAGCAGTACTTC.

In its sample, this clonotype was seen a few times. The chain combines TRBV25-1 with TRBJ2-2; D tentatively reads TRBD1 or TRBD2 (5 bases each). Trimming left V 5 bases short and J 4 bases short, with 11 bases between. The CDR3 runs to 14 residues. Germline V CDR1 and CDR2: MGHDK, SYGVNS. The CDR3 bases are TGTGCCAGCAGTTCGAGGGGCGGCACCGGGGAGCTGTTTTTT. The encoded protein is CASSSRGGTGELFF.

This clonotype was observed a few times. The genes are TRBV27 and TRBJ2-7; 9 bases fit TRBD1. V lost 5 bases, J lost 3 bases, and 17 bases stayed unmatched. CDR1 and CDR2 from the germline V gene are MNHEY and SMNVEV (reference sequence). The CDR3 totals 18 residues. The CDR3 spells CASSPDRGVGGGLYEQYF. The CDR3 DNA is TGTGCCAGCAGTCCCGACAGGGGGGTGGGGGGAGGACTCTACGAGCAGTACTTC.

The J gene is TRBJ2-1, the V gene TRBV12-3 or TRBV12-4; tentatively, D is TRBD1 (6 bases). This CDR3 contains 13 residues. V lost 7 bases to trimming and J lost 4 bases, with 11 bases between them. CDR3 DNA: TGTGCCAGCACCAAAGGGGGTTACAATGAGCAGTTCTTC. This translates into CASTKGGYNEQFF.

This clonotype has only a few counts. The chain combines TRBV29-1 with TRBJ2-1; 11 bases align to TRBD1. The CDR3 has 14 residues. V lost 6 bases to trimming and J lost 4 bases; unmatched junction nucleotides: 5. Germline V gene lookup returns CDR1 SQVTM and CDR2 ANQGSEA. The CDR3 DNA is TGCAGCGTCGAGGACAGGGGGCCTTACAATGAGCAGTTCTTC. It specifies CSVEDRGPYNEQFF.

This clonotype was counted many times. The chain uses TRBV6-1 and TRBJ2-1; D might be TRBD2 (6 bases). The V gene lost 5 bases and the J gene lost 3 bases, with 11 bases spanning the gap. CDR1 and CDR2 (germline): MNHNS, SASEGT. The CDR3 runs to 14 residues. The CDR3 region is CASSLDSGYNEQFF. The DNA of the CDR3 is TGTGCCAGCAGTCTTGATAGCGGCTACAATGAGCAGTTCTTC.

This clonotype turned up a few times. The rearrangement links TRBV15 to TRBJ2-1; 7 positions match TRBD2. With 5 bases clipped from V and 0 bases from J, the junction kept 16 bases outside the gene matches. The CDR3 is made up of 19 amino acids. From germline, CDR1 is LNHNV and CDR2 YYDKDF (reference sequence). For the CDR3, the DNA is TGTGCCACCAGCGGCACGGGGCTAGCGGCATTTTTCTCCTACAATGAGCAGTTCTTC. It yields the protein CATSGTGLAAFFSYNEQFF. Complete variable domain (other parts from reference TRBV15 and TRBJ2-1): DAMVIQNPRYQVTQFGKPVTLSCSQTLNHNVMYWYQQKSSQAPKLLFHYYDKDFNNEADTPDNFQSRRPNTSFCFLDIRSPGLGDTAMYLCATSGTGLAAFFSYNEQFFGPGTRLTVL.

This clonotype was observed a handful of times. The chain's CDR3 is CASSTTGTVLYGYTF. The CDR3 region has the DNA TGTGCCAGCAGCACCACCGGGACAGTACTCTATGGCTACACCTTC. The V gene is TRBV7-2, the J gene TRBJ1-2; 7 bases fit TRBD1. Germline assignment: CDR1 SGHTA and CDR2 FQGNSA. CDR3 size: 15 residues. The junction had 10 bases not matched to a gene; V was cut back by 5 bases and J by 4 bases.

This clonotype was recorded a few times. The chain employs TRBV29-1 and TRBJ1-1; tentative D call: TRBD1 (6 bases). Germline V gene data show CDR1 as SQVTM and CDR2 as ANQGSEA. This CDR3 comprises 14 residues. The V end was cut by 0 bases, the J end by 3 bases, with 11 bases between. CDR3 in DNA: TGCAGCGTTGAAGATGGCAGGGGAGACACTGAAGCTTTCTTT. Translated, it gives CSVEDGRGDTEAFF.